The 16 T cell receptor beta chains listed next were all sequenced from one sample in a study of CD4 and CD8 cells across lung adenocarcinoma regions (dated 2018 in TCRdb). The library was prepared using PCR. The data were produced on a HiSeq X Ten. In TCRdb, the public reads were trimmed at Q25 with fastp and aligned with MiXCR, with productive beta chains retained. For every CDR3 protein sequence, its rows merge into one entry that carries the most common genes and DNA. For this sample the table gives 4,000 to 6,000 distinct CDR3 sequences, of which roughly 60% were detected only once. The top ten clones comprise approximately 15% of the sample. The sequencing input was CD4+ T cells from the center of a lung tumor. Taken with the paper, the label for cell subset or site translates to: tumor center region. Receptors originate from a male donor with lung adenocarcinoma. The CD4 and CD8 labels of this study may be unreliable.

This clonotype showed up just a few times. Possible read error: a much larger clone is one base away. The rearrangement uses TRBV22-1 and TRBJ1-2. TRBV22-1 is a pseudogene locus. The CDR3 runs 10 residues. The CDR3 region has the DNA TGTCTTGGGATCGCAAGAGCACACGTCTTC. It codes for CLGIARAHVF.

This clonotype was found once. At one end, the junction sequence differs from germline, possibly due to a read error. The rearrangement links TRBV25-1 to TRBJ2-3; TRBD2 agrees at 10 bases. The CDR3 extends over 16 amino acids. Germline V gene lookup returns CDR1 MGHDK and CDR2 SYGVNS. DNA for the CDR3: TGTGCCAGCAGTGCGGCAGCGGGAGGGCCTAAAGATACTCAGTATTTC. It is translated as CASSAAAGGPKDTQYF. Using reference TRBV25-1 and TRBJ2-3 for the parts outside the CDR3, the full variable domain is EADIYQTPRYLVIGTGKKITLECSQTMGHDKMYWYQQDPGMELHLIHYSYGVNSTEKGDLSSESTVSRIRTEHFPLTLESARPSHTSQYLCASSAAAGGPKDTQYFGPGTRLTVL.

This clonotype was counted a few times. The gene calls are TRBV6-5 and TRBJ2-5, with D unresolved. The CDR3 totals 13 residues. Trimming cost V 1 base and J 4 bases, with 7 bases left between them. Looked up from germline, CDR1 is MNHEY and CDR2 is SVGAGI. The CDR3 bases are TGTGCCAGCAGTTACTGGATCGGAGAGACCCAGTACTTC. This codes for CASSYWIGETQYF.

A word on this clonotype: Mismatch with germline at one junction end may stem from a read error. V is TRBV6-1 and J is TRBJ2-5; a weak D match, TRBD2 (6 bases). The length of the CDR3 is 14 residues. From germline, CDR1 is MNHNS and CDR2 SASEGT. CDR3 nucleotide sequence: TGTGCGGGCAGTGGGGAGGCTGGCCAAGATACCCAGTATTTC. The encoded protein is CAGSGEAGQDTQYF.

The chain joins TRBV11-2 to TRBJ2-2; 8 bases map to TRBD2. CDR1 and CDR2 from the germline V gene are SGHAT and FQNNGV. The V gene end was trimmed by 2 bases and the J gene end by 5 bases; junction bases not matched to a gene: 4. The CDR3 is made up of 15 amino acids. The chain's CDR3 is CASSLIGLATGELFF. The CDR3 DNA is TGTGCCAGCAGCTTAATAGGACTAGCAACCGGGGAGCTGTTTTTT.

This clonotype has a handful of counts. The V gene is TRBV7-2, the J gene TRBJ2-1; 7 bases agree with TRBD2. The CDR3 has 15 residues. CDR1 is SGHTA and CDR2 is FQGNSA in the germline V gene. V trimming: 5 bases; J trimming: 5 bases; junction bases outside the gene matches: 9. This chain's CDR3 is CASSLTLTSDNEQFF. DNA of the CDR3: TGTGCCAGCAGCCTAACATTAACTAGCGACAATGAGCAGTTCTTC.

The V and J genes are TRBV6-1 and TRBJ1-3, with D unresolved. CDR3 length: 14 amino acids. Germline V gene sequence: CDR1 MNHNS, CDR2 SASEGT. The V end lost 4 bases, the J end lost 6 bases, and 13 bases lay between the germline ends. This chain's CDR3 is CASSANRDQNTIYF. The CDR3 region has the DNA TGTGCCAGCAGTGCAAACAGAGATCAAAACACCATATATTTT.

In its sample, this clonotype was seen a few times. V and J are TRBV6-5 and TRBJ2-5; 11 bases are a match to TRBD2. Germline V lookup: CDR1 MNHEY, CDR2 SVGAGI. With V trimmed by 6 bases and J by 5 bases, 8 bases remained unmatched. The CDR3 sequence is 15 residues long. The CDR3 loop reads CASRLGLAGGETQYF. For the CDR3, the DNA is TGTGCCAGCAGACTCGGATTAGCGGGAGGGGAGACCCAGTACTTC.

This clonotype has just one count. This sequence joins TRBV6-1 and TRBJ2-3; D is possibly TRBD2 (7 bases). The length of the CDR3 is 17 residues. The V gene's germline CDR1 is MNHNS and CDR2 SASEGT. Trimming removed 5 bases at V and 6 bases at J, with 24 bases between. CDR3 nucleotide sequence: TGTGCCAGCAGTCGGGGGGCGGGGGCCCGTGTAGAGGATACGCAGTATTTT. Protein product: CASSRGAGARVEDTQYF.

Concerning this clonotype itself: One end of the junction fails to match germline, which may point to a read error. The rearrangement uses TRBV6-1 and TRBJ2-5; the D is unclear. The germline V gene encodes CDR1 MNHNS and CDR2 SASEGT. This CDR3 has 14 residues. The CDR3 reads CAGSGGWTQDTQYF. In DNA, the CDR3 is TGTGCCGGCAGTGGCGGATGGACCCAAGATACGCAGTATTTC.

This clonotype ranks as medium-sized (0.01 to 0.1%). The DNA for the CDR3 is TGTGCCACCGGCCGGGGATCCCAGCCCCAGCATTTT. It specifies CATGRGSQPQHF. V gene TRBV10-3 combines with J gene TRBJ1-5; unclear D gene. Deletions cut 10 bases from V and 7 bases from J, with 14 bases between. Germline values: CDR1 ENHRY, CDR2 SYGVKD. The CDR3 runs to 12 residues.

The count of this clonotype is one. V is TRBV24-1 and J is TRBJ2-1; 9 positions match TRBD1. CDR1 is KGHDR and CDR2 is SFDVKD in the germline V gene. This CDR3 contains 16 residues. The ends lost 4 bases at V and 3 bases at J; junction bases unmatched: 6. This chain's CDR3 is CATSETGGVRYNEQFF. Written as DNA, the CDR3 is TGTGCCACCAGTGAGACAGGGGGAGTTCGCTACAATGAGCAGTTCTTC.

This rearrangement joins TRBV25-1 to TRBJ2-3, with D perhaps given as TRBD1 or TRBD2 (6 bases each). The J call may not be correct, given that the DNA end is closer to TRBJ2-7. There are 16 residues in the CDR3. Germline lookup yields CDR1 MGHDK and CDR2 SYGVNS. In DNA form, the CDR3 reads TGTGCCAGCGCGGGGCTCGGGGGCCGTGATAGAGAGACGCAGTACTTC. Its protein is CASAGLGGRDRETQYF.

A few counts support this clonotype. The V call is TRBV6-1, the J call TRBJ2-5, with D uncertain. The tail of the sequence fits TRBJ2-7 better, so the J call may be wrong. This CDR3 is 15 amino acids long. Germline V gene data show CDR1 as MNHNS and CDR2 as SASEGT. CDR3 loop: CASSEAVLLFYEQYF. CDR3 bases: TGTGCCAGCAGTGAGGCGGTTCTCCTATTTTACGAGCAGTACTTC.

The chain has TRBV7-2 and TRBJ2-3, with D possibly matching TRBD2 (5 bases). This CDR3 region has 12 residues. Germline CDR1 and CDR2: SGHTA and FQGNSA. V dropped 6 bases and J dropped 7 bases, with 11 bases sitting between them. The CDR3 DNA follows: TGTGCCAGCAGTTCCCGACTATATACGCAGTATTTT. Translating it yields CASSSRLYTQYF.

This clonotype is judged medium-sized. The rearrangement joins TRBV6-1 to TRBJ1-3; no firm D call. This CDR3 is 11 amino acids long. Germline loops: CDR1 MNHNS, CDR2 SASEGT. V lost 2 bases and J lost 7, with 3 bases in between. In nucleotides, the CDR3 is TGTGCCAGCAGTGAACACAACACCATATATTTT. Encoded protein: CASSEHNTIYF.